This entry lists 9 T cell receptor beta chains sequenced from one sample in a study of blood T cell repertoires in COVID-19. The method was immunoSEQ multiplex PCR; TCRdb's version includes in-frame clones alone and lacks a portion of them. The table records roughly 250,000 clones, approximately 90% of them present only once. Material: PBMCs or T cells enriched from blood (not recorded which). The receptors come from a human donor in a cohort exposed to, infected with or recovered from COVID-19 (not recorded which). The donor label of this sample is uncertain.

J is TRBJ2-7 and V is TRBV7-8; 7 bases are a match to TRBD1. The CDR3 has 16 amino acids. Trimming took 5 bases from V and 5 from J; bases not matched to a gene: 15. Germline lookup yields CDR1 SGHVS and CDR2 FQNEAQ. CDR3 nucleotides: TGTGCCAGCAGCGTCGGGTGGGGCAATCAGGGGGACGAGCAGTACTTC. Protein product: CASSVGWGNQGDEQYF.

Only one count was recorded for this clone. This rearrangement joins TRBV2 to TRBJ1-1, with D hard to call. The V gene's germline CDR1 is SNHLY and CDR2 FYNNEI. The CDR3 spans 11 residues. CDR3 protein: CARLRGTEAFF. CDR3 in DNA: TGTGCTCGTCTCAGAGGGACTGAAGCTTTCTTT.

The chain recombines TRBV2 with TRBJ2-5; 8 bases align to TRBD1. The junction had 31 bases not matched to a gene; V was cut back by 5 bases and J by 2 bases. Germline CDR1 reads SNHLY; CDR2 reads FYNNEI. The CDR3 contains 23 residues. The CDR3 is CASSHNRPDPRSATGAPQETQYF. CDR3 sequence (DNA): TGTGCCAGCAGTCATAATCGTCCCGACCCCCGGAGCGCGACAGGGGCCCCTCAAGAGACCCAGTACTTC.

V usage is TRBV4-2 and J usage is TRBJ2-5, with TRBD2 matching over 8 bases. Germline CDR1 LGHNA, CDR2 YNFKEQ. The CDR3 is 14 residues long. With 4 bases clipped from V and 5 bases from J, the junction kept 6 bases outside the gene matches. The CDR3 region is CASSPGTRMETQYF. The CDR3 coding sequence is TGTGCCAGCAGCCCGGGGACTAGGATGGAGACCCAGTACTTC.

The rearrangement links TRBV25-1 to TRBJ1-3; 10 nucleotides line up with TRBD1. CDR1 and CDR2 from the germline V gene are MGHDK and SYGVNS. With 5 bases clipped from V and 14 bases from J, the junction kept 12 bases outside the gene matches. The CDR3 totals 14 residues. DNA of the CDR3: TGTGCCAGCAGTCCCAGGGACAGGGGAGGGATGGTATATTTT. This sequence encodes CASSPRDRGGMVYF.

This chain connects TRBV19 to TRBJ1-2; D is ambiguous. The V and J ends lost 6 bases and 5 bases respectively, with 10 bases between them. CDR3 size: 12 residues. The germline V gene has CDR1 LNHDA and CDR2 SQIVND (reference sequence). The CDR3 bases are TGTGCCAGTAGATGGGGAGGGTATGGCTACACCTTC. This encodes CASRWGGYGYTF.

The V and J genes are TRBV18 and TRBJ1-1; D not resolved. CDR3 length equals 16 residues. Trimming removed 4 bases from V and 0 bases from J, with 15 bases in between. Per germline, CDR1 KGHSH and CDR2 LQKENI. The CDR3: CASSLTSGDLNTEAFF. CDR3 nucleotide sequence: TGTGCCAGCTCACTTACGAGCGGAGACTTGAACACTGAAGCTTTCTTT. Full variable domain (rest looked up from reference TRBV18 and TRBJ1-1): NAGVMQNPRHLVRRRGQEARLRCSPMKGHSHVYWYRQLPEEGLKFMVYLQKENIIDESGMPKERFSAEFPKEGPSILRIQQVVRGDSAAYFCASSLTSGDLNTEAFFGQGTRLTVV.

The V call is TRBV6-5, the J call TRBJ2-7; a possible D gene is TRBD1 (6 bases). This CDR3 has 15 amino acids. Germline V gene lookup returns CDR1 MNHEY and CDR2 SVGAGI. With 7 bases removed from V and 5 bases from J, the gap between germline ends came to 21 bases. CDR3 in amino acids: CASTPYGSRGHEQYF. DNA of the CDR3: TGTGCCAGCACCCCTTACGGGTCCAGGGGCCACGAGCAGTACTTC.

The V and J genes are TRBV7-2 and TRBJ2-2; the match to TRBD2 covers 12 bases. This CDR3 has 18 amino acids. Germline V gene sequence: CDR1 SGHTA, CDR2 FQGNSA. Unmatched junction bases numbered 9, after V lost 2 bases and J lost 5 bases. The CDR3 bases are TGTGCCAGCAGCTTACGTCGGGCTAGCGGGGGGGGAACCGGGGAGCTGTTTTTT. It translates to CASSLRRASGGGTGELFF.